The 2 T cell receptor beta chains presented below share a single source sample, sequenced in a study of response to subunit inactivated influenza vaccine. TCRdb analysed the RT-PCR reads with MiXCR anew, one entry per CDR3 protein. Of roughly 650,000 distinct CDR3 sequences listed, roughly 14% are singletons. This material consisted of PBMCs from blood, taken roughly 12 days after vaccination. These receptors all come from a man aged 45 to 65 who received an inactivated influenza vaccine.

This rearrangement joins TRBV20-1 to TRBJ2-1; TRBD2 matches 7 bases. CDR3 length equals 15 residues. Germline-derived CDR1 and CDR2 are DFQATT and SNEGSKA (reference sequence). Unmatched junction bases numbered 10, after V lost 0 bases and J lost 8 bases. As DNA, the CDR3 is TGCAGTGCTAGAGATTGGGGGAGGGCTCTCCATGAGCAGTTCTTC. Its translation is CSARDWGRALHEQFF.

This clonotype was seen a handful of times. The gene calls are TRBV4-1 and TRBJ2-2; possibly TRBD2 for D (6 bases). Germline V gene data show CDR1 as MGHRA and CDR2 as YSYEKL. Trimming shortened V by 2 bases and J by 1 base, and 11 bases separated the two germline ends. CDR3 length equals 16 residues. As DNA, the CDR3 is TGCGCCAGCAGCCAAAATCCGGGAGTGAACACCGGGGAGCTGTTTTTT. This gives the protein CASSQNPGVNTGELFF.